One and the same sample provided the 23 T cell receptor beta chains below, sequenced in a study of graft-versus-host responses after intestinal transplantation. Assay: immunoSEQ multiplex PCR; the TCRdb copy retains only in-frame clones and omits some. Of about 46,000 clones listed, 80% to 95% are singletons. Sequenced here: PBMCs, sampled 750 to 800 days after a first intestinal transplant, on the day of a second. The receptors shown here come from a human patient who received an intestinal transplant, so some T cells may come from the graft donor.

This sequence joins TRBV6-5 and TRBJ2-7, with a possible D match to TRBD2 (5 bases). Between the trimmed V and J ends, which lost 0 bases and 3 bases, there was a span of 9 bases. CDR1 is MNHEY and CDR2 is SVGAGI in the germline V gene. The CDR3 length is 14 residues. CDR3 sequence reads: CASSYSTGGYEQYF. The CDR3, as DNA: TGTGCCAGCAGTTACTCTACCGGAGGCTACGAGCAGTACTTC.

V usage is TRBV14 and J usage is TRBJ2-5, with D perhaps given as TRBD1 or TRBD2 (6 bases each). CDR1 is SGHDN and CDR2 is FVKESK in the germline V gene. The CDR3 is 16 amino acids. Trimming shortened V by 4 bases and J by 3 bases, and 18 bases separated the two germline ends. CDR3 bases: TGTGCCAGCAGCCCGGCGGAGGGGGTGTTTAAAGAGACCCAGTACTTC. It encodes CASSPAEGVFKETQYF.

The CDR3: CSAGRGNEQFF. CDR3 nucleotides: TGCAGCGCCGGCCGGGGAAATGAGCAGTTCTTC. The chain combines TRBV29-1 with TRBJ2-1; perhaps TRBD2 as D (5 bases). The CDR3 is made up of 11 amino acids. The V gene's germline CDR1 is SQVTM and CDR2 ANQGSEA. V was cut by 7 bases and J by 7 bases, with 11 bases left in between.

This sequence joins TRBV29-1 and TRBJ2-1; D gene uncertain. V was shortened by 1 base and J by 3 bases, with 7 bases between the two germline ends. Germline-derived CDR1 and CDR2 are SQVTM and ANQGSEA. CDR3 size: 13 residues. CDR3 loop: CSVEGLNYNEQFF. The DNA for the CDR3 is TGCAGCGTTGAAGGGCTCAACTACAATGAGCAGTTCTTC.

The chain combines TRBV27 with TRBJ1-1; 8 bases map to TRBD1. Per the germline V gene, CDR1 is MNHEY and CDR2 is SMNVEV (reference sequence). The CDR3 runs 15 residues. The J segment lost 5 bases and the V segment lost 6 bases, leaving 11 bases of the junction unmatched. CDR3 residues: CASRPDQGARTEAFF. The CDR3, as DNA: TGTGCCAGCAGACCGGATCAGGGGGCGAGAACTGAAGCTTTCTTT.

The chain joins TRBV6-1 to TRBJ2-3; the D gene could be TRBD1 or TRBD2 (5 bases each). CDR1 is MNHNS, CDR2 SASEGT, per germline. The V end lost 8 bases, the J end lost 2 bases, and 11 bases lay between the germline ends. The CDR3 totals 13 residues. The CDR3 protein is CASSGLNTDTQYF. As DNA, the CDR3 is TGTGCCAGCTCGGGGCTAAACACAGATACGCAGTATTTT.

The V gene is TRBV7-2, the J gene TRBJ2-3, with 8 bases fitting TRBD2. Trimming took 3 bases from V and 0 from J; bases not matched to a gene: 2. This CDR3 region has 15 residues. Germline CDR1 is SGHTA and CDR2 is FQGNSA. The CDR3 DNA sequence: TGTGCCAGCAGCTTTCGCGGGAGGAGCACAGATACGCAGTATTTT. It encodes CASSFRGRSTDTQYF. The complete variable domain, with remaining parts taken from reference TRBV7-2 and TRBJ2-3, reads GAGVSQSPSNKVTEKGKDVELRCDPISGHTALYWYRQSLGQGLEFLIYFQGNSAPDKSGLPSDRFSAERTGGSVSTLTIQRTQQEDSAVYLCASSFRGRSTDTQYFGPGTRLTVL.

The V call is TRBV19, the J call TRBJ1-5; TRBD1 might be the D (6 bases). The V gene's germline CDR1 is LNHDA and CDR2 SQIVND (reference sequence). Trimming stripped 10 bases from V and 2 bases from J, with 9 bases between. The CDR3 loop spans 12 amino acids. This chain's CDR3 is CATRQGNQPQHF. The CDR3 DNA follows: TGTGCCACCCGACAGGGCAATCAGCCCCAGCATTTT.

V gene TRBV19 combines with J gene TRBJ2-3; D not certain. Trimming pared 4 bases from V and 0 bases from J, leaving 8 bases between. Germline V gene lookup returns CDR1 LNHDA and CDR2 SQIVND (reference sequence). The CDR3 totals 14 residues. The CDR3 nucleotides read TGTGCCAGTAGTAAACAGTCTAGCACAGATACGCAGTATTTT. This encodes CASSKQSSTDTQYF.

V usage is TRBV18 and J usage is TRBJ1-5; maybe TRBD1 (5 bases). The CDR3 runs 16 residues. Looked up from germline, CDR1 is KGHSH and CDR2 is LQKENI. Trimming left V 4 bases short and J 0 bases short, with 13 bases between. CDR3 residues: CASSQRGWYSNQPQHF. CDR3 DNA: TGTGCCAGCTCACAAAGGGGCTGGTATAGCAATCAGCCCCAGCATTTT.

The V gene is TRBV9, the J gene TRBJ2-7; 7 nucleotides line up with TRBD1. Germline CDR1 reads SGDLS; CDR2 reads YYNGEE. V was clipped by 2 bases and J by 2 bases; unmatched bases: 7. The CDR3 is 15 residues long. This chain's CDR3 is CASSVASGTAYEQYF. In DNA, the CDR3 is TGTGCCAGCAGCGTGGCCTCCGGGACAGCCTACGAGCAGTACTTC.

The chain combines TRBV6-1 with TRBJ2-7, with a possible D match to TRBD1 (6 bases). The germline V gene has CDR1 MNHNS and CDR2 SASEGT. The CDR3 sequence is 15 residues long. The V end was cut by 8 bases, the J end by 0 bases, with 17 bases between. The CDR3 loop is CASSFVDSGSYEQYF. The CDR3 nucleotides are TGTGCCAGCTCCTTCGTGGACAGCGGCTCCTACGAGCAGTACTTC.

V is TRBV11-3 and J is TRBJ2-1, with no clear D. The CDR3 covers 13 residues. Germline V CDR1 and CDR2: SGHNT, YENEEA. Trimming shortened V by 0 bases and J by 5 bases, and 5 bases separated the two germline ends. CDR3 amino acids: CASSLESNNEQFF. CDR3 DNA sequence: TGTGCCAGCAGCTTAGAATCGAACAATGAGCAGTTCTTC.

This chain uses TRBV5-1 with TRBJ2-5, with 7 bases aligning to TRBD2. Germline CDR1 reads SGHRS; CDR2 reads YFSETQ. V lost 2 bases to trimming and J lost 5 bases; unmatched junction nucleotides: 9. The CDR3 spans 15 residues. The CDR3 here is CASSFTLGGSETQYF. The CDR3 DNA reads as TGCGCCAGCAGCTTCACCTTGGGAGGGAGCGAGACCCAGTACTTC.

The rearrangement joins TRBV9 to TRBJ2-7; the match to TRBD1 covers 7 bases. CDR3 length: 13 residues. V was pared by 0 bases and J by 4 bases, with 1 base of the junction left unmatched. Germline values: CDR1 SGDLS, CDR2 YYNGEE. CDR3 nucleotide sequence: TGTGCCAGCAGCGTAGGGGGACAGTACGAGCAGTACTTC. It is translated as CASSVGGQYEQYF.

About this clone: A read error may account for a junction end that differs from germline. DNA of the CDR3: TGTGCCAGCAGCGGGGGGGCGAAAGAGTCCCAGTACTTC. Its protein is CASSGGAKESQYF. The V and J genes are TRBV27 and TRBJ2-5; 8 positions match TRBD2. This CDR3 has 13 amino acids. From germline, CDR1 is MNHEY and CDR2 SMNVEV (reference sequence).

Comment on this clone: A read error may produce the germline difference seen at one junction end. Other nucleotide sequences from this sample produce the same CDR3. The gene calls are TRBV7-7 and TRBJ2-1; D might be TRBD1 (5 bases). Germline lookup yields CDR1 SSHAT and CDR2 FNYEAQ (reference sequence). This CDR3 spans 13 amino acids. CDR3 DNA sequence: TGTGCTAGCAGGCGCCAAGGGGACAATGAGCAGTTCTTC. This codes for CASRRQGDNEQFF.

V and J are TRBV7-2 and TRBJ1-2, with D possibly being TRBD1 (6 bases). Trimming removed 1 base from V and 5 bases from J, with 8 bases in between. Germline V CDR1 and CDR2: SGHTA, FQGNSA. CDR3 length: 13 amino acids. This chain's CDR3 is CASSLDRAYGYTF. In DNA form, the CDR3 reads TGTGCCAGCAGCTTAGACAGGGCTTATGGCTACACCTTC.

V is TRBV7-9 and J is TRBJ2-5, with D maybe TRBD2 (5 bases). The CDR3 runs to 15 residues. The germline V gene has CDR1 SEHNR and CDR2 FQNEAQ (reference sequence). Trimming took 3 bases from V and 1 from J, leaving 12 bases between them. The CDR3 loop reads CASSFSAAFQETQYF. CDR3 sequence (DNA): TGTGCCAGCAGCTTTAGCGCCGCATTCCAAGAGACCCAGTACTTC.

The V call is TRBV7-9, the J call TRBJ1-2; 10 bases align to TRBD1. Germline CDR1 is SEHNR and CDR2 is FQNEAQ (reference sequence). J lost 8 bases, V lost 6 bases, and 6 bases had no gene match. This CDR3 comprises 13 residues. CDR3 DNA: TGTGCCAGCAGTCCGGACAGGGGGAAGGGCTACACCTTC. It encodes CASSPDRGKGYTF.

This clone was recorded only once. This rearrangement joins TRBV5-6 to TRBJ1-1; 11 positions match TRBD1. The V gene's germline CDR1 is SGHDT and CDR2 YYEEEE. The CDR3 spans 16 residues. V lost 4 bases and J lost 4; bases outside the gene matches: 9. CDR3 bases: TGTGCCAGCAGCCCCCAGCTGGGACAGGGGGGCACTGAAGCTTTCTTT. This gives the protein CASSPQLGQGGTEAFF.

The chain recombines TRBV11-2 with TRBJ2-7; the D call may be TRBD1 or TRBD2 (5 bases each). Per the germline V gene, CDR1 is SGHAT and CDR2 is FQNNGV. This CDR3 is 16 amino acids long. V was clipped by 6 bases and J by 2 bases, with 20 bases between them. The CDR3 here is CASRSPHGTTTYEQYF. DNA for the CDR3: TGTGCCAGCAGGTCCCCACACGGGACCACAACCTACGAGCAGTACTTC.

The chain combines TRBV15 with TRBJ2-5, with D hard to call. The CDR3 extends over 13 amino acids. CDR1 LNHNV and CDR2 YYDKDF come from the germline V gene (reference sequence). With 6 bases removed from V and 3 bases from J, the gap between germline ends came to 11 bases. The CDR3 nucleotides read TGTGCCACCAGATGGAGACTTGAAGAGACCCAGTACTTC. Translated: CATRWRLEETQYF.